This TCR beta chain was retrieved from a study of shared clonotypes between healthy human individuals. General study results and limits: When naive CD4 clonotypes were compared across a handful of donors, around 5% were shared.

With respect to this clone: Its target is unknown.

The CDR3 loop spans 13 amino acids. With 5 bases removed from V and 5 bases from J, the gap between germline ends came to 10 bases. The germline gives CDR1 SGHAT, CDR2 FQNNGV. Data came from immunoSEQ multiplex PCR; TCRdb stores just in-frame clones and leaves some out. The table shows more than 1,200,000 clones, with 98% to 99% occurring only once. V is TRBV11-2 and J is TRBJ1-5; a weak D match, TRBD1 (5 bases). The receptor was derived from a man aged 25 to 40 in good health. Specimen: naive CD4+ T cells sorted from blood. The subset: CD45RA+ positively selected. CDR3 nucleotides: TGTGCCAGCAGCGTATCCAGGGATCAGCCCCAGCATTTT. This sequence encodes CASSVSRDQPQHF.